This passage covers 13 T cell receptor beta chains from one sample sequenced in a study of T-cell memory formation after mild COVID-19. MiXCR, run by TCRdb on the 5' RACE reads, gives a single entry per CDR3 protein. The sample has under 60,000 distinct CDR3 sequences; around 10% are singletons. The sequenced sample consisted of PBMCs or a T cell subset sorted from them (not recorded which). The origin of the receptors is an adult woman who had mild COVID-19 (a few samples of this study predate the infection). Cell type and time point are not known.

The chain employs TRBV7-9 and TRBJ2-5; 8 nucleotides agree with TRBD2. The V gene end was trimmed by 2 bases and the J gene end by 1 base; junction bases not matched to a gene: 6. This CDR3 comprises 16 residues. Germline CDR1 reads SEHNR; CDR2 reads FQNEAQ (reference sequence). CDR3 sequence reads: CASSLISAGGQETQYF. The CDR3, as DNA: TGTGCCAGCAGCTTAATCAGCGCGGGGGGCCAAGAGACCCAGTACTTC.

V usage is TRBV9 and J usage is TRBJ2-5, with 8 bases identical to TRBD1. The CDR3 runs 14 residues. Germline assignment: CDR1 SGDLS and CDR2 YYNGEE. After removal of 3 bases from V and 5 bases from J, the junction contained 6 bases not matched to a gene. CDR3 in DNA: TGTGCCAGCAGCGAACAGGGGGGCTGGGAGACCCAGTACTTC. This encodes CASSEQGGWETQYF. Supplemented by reference TRBV9 and TRBJ2-5, the full variable domain reads DSGVTQTPKHLITATGQRVTLRCSPRSGDLSVYWYQQSLDQGLQFLIQYYNGEERAKGNILERFSAQQFPDLHSELNLSSLELGDSALYFCASSEQGGWETQYFGPGTRLLVL.

The chain links TRBV6-4 to TRBJ2-3; 8 nucleotides match TRBD2. Unmatched junction bases numbered 1, after V lost 2 bases and J lost 0 bases. This CDR3 has 15 residues. Germline values: CDR1 MRHNA, CDR2 SNTAGT. CDR3 loop: CASSDGLASTDTQYF. CDR3 bases: TGTGCCAGCAGTGACGGACTAGCTAGCACAGATACGCAGTATTTT.

By proportion, this clonotype is medium-sized (0.01 to 0.1%). The CDR3 is CASSEGRAEQYF. In DNA form, the CDR3 reads TGTGCCAGCAGTGAAGGTAGGGCCGAGCAGTACTTC. The chain recombines TRBV25-1 with TRBJ2-7; D remains unclear. Germline values: CDR1 MGHDK, CDR2 SYGVNS. This CDR3 spans 12 amino acids. Trimming took 2 bases from V and 6 from J, leaving 8 bases between them.

Ten or more counts support this clonotype. This chain links TRBV6-1 with TRBJ2-5; 8 positions agree with TRBD2. Germline-derived CDR1 and CDR2 are MNHNS and SASEGT. The CDR3 has 16 residues. Germline trimming cut 5 bases from V and 1 base from J; bases unmatched to any gene: 9. CDR3 sequence (DNA): TGTGCCAGCAGTTCCCGGGAGGGCGGGGGCCAAGAGACCCAGTACTTC. This sequence encodes CASSSREGGGQETQYF.

The chain couples TRBV4-1 to TRBJ2-3, with no clear D. The V end lost 0 bases, the J end lost 6 bases, and 13 bases lay between the germline ends. CDR1 and CDR2 from the germline V gene are MGHRA and YSYEKL. CDR3 length equals 15 residues. CDR3 in amino acids: CASSQDGLGQDTQYF. The CDR3 DNA reads TGCGCCAGCAGCCAAGATGGGCTAGGTCAGGATACGCAGTATTTT.

This clonotype was counted between two and nine times. This rearrangement joins TRBV14 to TRBJ2-3; no definite D call. Germline V lookup: CDR1 SGHDN, CDR2 FVKESK. V was shortened by 3 bases and J by 4 bases, with 11 bases between the two germline ends. The CDR3 consists of 14 residues. The CDR3 is CASSQVLAADTQYF. In nucleotides, the CDR3 is TGTGCCAGCAGCCAGGTACTCGCGGCAGATACGCAGTATTTT.

This chain uses TRBV27 with TRBJ2-5; TRBD1 aligns across 7 bases. From germline, CDR1 is MNHEY and CDR2 SMNVEV (reference sequence). There are 13 residues in the CDR3. V dropped 8 bases and J dropped 3; count of bases not matched to a gene: 6. CDR3 in DNA: TGTGCCAGCGCTAGTGACAGGGAAGAGACCCAGTACTTC. It translates to CASASDREETQYF.

This chain connects TRBV12-3 or TRBV12-4 to TRBJ2-6; 8 bases fit TRBD1. V was clipped by 8 bases and J by 4 bases; unmatched bases: 4. The CDR3 runs to 14 residues. Here the CDR3 DNA reads TGTGCCAGCTCGGACAGGGACGGGGCCAACGTCCTGACTTTC. Translated, it gives CASSDRDGANVLTF.

This clonotype has ten or more counts. The genes are TRBV5-1 and TRBJ1-3; weak D call: TRBD1 (6 bases). CDR1 SGHRS and CDR2 YFSETQ come from the germline V gene. V dropped 4 bases and J dropped 0 bases, with 11 bases sitting between them. The CDR3 sequence is 15 residues long. CDR3 residues: CASSVGQSSGNTIYF. The DNA of the CDR3 is TGCGCCAGCAGCGTAGGACAGTCCTCTGGAAACACCATATATTTT. Looking up the rest from reference TRBV5-1 and TRBJ1-3 gives the full variable domain: KAGVTQTPRYLIKTRGQQVTLSCSPISGHRSVSWYQQTPGQGLQFLFEYFSETQRNKGNFPGRFSGRQFSNSRSEMNVSTLELGDSALYLCASSVGQSSGNTIYFGEGSWLTVV.

The chain is built from TRBV9 and TRBJ2-3, with 7 positions matching TRBD2. Germline values: CDR1 SGDLS, CDR2 YYNGEE. J gave up 5 bases and V 0 bases, and 3 bases lay outside the gene matches. The CDR3 has 14 residues. The CDR3 region is CASSVGGGGDTQYF. CDR3 coding DNA: TGTGCCAGCAGCGTAGGAGGCGGGGGAGATACGCAGTATTTT.

This clonotype showed up just a few times. The rearrangement joins TRBV6-2 or TRBV6-3 to TRBJ2-5; 8 bases fit TRBD2. Trimming at V came to 2 bases and at J to 4 bases, leaving 9 bases not matched to a gene. Per the germline V gene, CDR1 is MNHEY and CDR2 is SVGEGT. The length of the CDR3 is 16 residues. CDR3: CASSYLGGGIGETQYF. CDR3 in DNA: TGTGCCAGCAGTTACCTAGGCGGGGGGATCGGAGAGACCCAGTACTTC.

This clonotype was found a few times. The rearrangement joins TRBV19 to TRBJ1-5; D may be TRBD1 (5 bases). Germline V lookup: CDR1 LNHDA, CDR2 SQIVND (reference sequence). Trimming pared 9 bases from V and 9 bases from J, leaving 18 bases between. This CDR3 contains 13 residues. The chain's CDR3 is CASRPGDVGPQHF. The CDR3 coding sequence is TGTGCCAGCCGACCCGGGGACGTAGGGCCCCAGCATTTT.